A single TCR beta chain is shown here with its context. The antigen remains unidentified. The data derive from a study of OX40 agonist ivuxolimab in advanced cancers. Across the whole study: In this trial design, patients received ivuxolimab intravenously at 0.01 to 10 mg/kg every 2 weeks. Dose-escalation patients suffered from hepatocellular carcinoma, melanoma, renal cell or head and neck cancer.

Broader study findings: Clones of CD4+ and CD8+ blood T cells grew by week 6 at doses of 0.1 to 3.0 mg/kg. No antigen was identified for the clonally expanded peripheral T cells.

The repertoire was sequenced with immunoSEQ multiplex PCR; TCRdb's copy has only in-frame clones and lacks some. In the table there are over 65,000 clones, just under 95% of which are singletons. V lost 5 bases to trimming and J lost 8 bases, with 12 bases between them. There are 13 residues in the CDR3. The germline CDR1 and CDR2 sequences are MNHNY and SVGAGI (reference sequence). This receptor was taken from an adult with an advanced solid tumor such as melanoma, head and neck, liver or kidney cancer. This specimen consisted of CD4+ or CD8+ T cells sorted from blood, obtained in a trial of the OX40 agonist ivuxolimab. The chain recombines TRBV6-6 with TRBJ1-4, with D perhaps TRBD1 (6 bases). The CDR3 DNA sequence: TGTGCCAGCAGTGCAGGGGATCTGGAAAAACTGTTTTTT. It codes for CASSAGDLEKLFF.